A selection of T cell receptor beta chains follows, all from one sample in a study of vaccination and CD4 T cells after COVID-19. The antigens for these receptors are not known. MiXCR, applied by TCRdb to the PCR reads, yields one record per CDR3 protein. The sample shows about 23,000 distinct CDR3 sequences, approximately 67% of them seen only once. The sequenced sample was CD4+ T cells from blood, cultured in vitro, obtained after SARS-CoV-2 vaccination. The receptors shown here come from a human donor who received a COVID-19 vaccine. Each CDR3 is given without its conserved first and last residue. Clone size appears in some rows only: once, few, many, or a class for an expanded clone.

TRBV20-1	.	TRBJ1-1	SARRQGQLYTEAF
TRBV7-9	.	TRBJ1-1	ASSDNHRGTEAF
TRBV12-3/TRBV12-4	.	TRBJ1-5	ASSLDRVNQPQH
TRBV7-9	.	TRBJ2-5	ASSPGTSGGAETQY
TRBV20-1	few	TRBJ1-4	SASTNEKLF
TRBV30	.	TRBJ2-4	AWSVPAGGPDIQY
TRBV2	.	TRBJ1-2	ASSATGGYGYT
TRBV30	.	TRBJ1-2	ALRGGGATIGYT
TRBV24-1	.	TRBJ2-7	ATSRTGGYEQY
TRBV24-1	.	TRBJ1-2	ATSDPGQGRNYT
TRBV6-1	.	TRBJ1-1	ASSEYRAGGTEAF
TRBV20-1	.	TRBJ2-7	SASGTGVREQY
TRBV5-4	.	TRBJ1-1	ASSPGQAANTEAF
TRBV2	.	TRBJ2-2	ASSPGLGSGELF
TRBV19	.	TRBJ1-2	ASSRTGGTGYT
TRBV5-1	.	TRBJ2-1	ASSPGGENEQF
TRBV24-1	.	TRBJ1-2	ATSDPRQGAYNYGYT
TRBV12-3/TRBV12-4	.	TRBJ1-5	ASSKEAGVDQPQH
TRBV7-6	.	TRBJ2-7	ASSLESTDEQY
TRBV10-1	.	TRBJ2-2	ASSESGELF
TRBV6-5	few	TRBJ1-5	ASSYEVNQPQH
TRBV19	once	TRBJ2-3	ASSMSGVATTDTQY
TRBV10-3	.	TRBJ2-6	AIRPGTGRTGANVLT
TRBV6-2/TRBV6-3	.	TRBJ1-6	ASTYGEGNGNSPLH
TRBV6-1	.	TRBJ1-3	ASSEVLGRNTIY
TRBV6-2/TRBV6-3	.	TRBJ1-2	ASSYENSPGTGDGYT
TRBV24-1	.	TRBJ2-2	ATSDLMGQANTGELF
TRBV10-2	.	TRBJ1-6	ASSVGGSPLH
TRBV6-1	.	TRBJ2-2	ASRLYRAMF
TRBV20-1	.	TRBJ1-1	SARDPGGQNTEAF
TRBV24-1	once	TRBJ2-2	ATTGSANTGELF